Listed below are T cell receptor beta chains from one sample, sequenced in a study of human T cells and chemical hapten exposure. TCRdb itself ran the RACE reads through MiXCR, one entry per CDR3 protein. The data show 70,000 or so distinct CDR3 sequences, approximately 12% seen once. The sample in question was whole blood, obtained in connection with sensitization to the hapten diphenylcyclopropenone (DPC). These receptors originate from a woman between 50 and 59 years old with alopecia areata. Some clones in this sample may be carry-over from other donors' samples. Each CDR3 is given with its conserved first and last residue. A D gene is named only where the DNA matches it firmly. The size entry is marked missing in some rows and otherwise reads once, few, many or a size class.

CDR3: CSARDPGGRTYNEQFF
DNA: TGCAGTGCTAGAGATCCGGGGGGGCGAACCTACAATGAGCAGTTCTTC
size: few
length: 16
D: TRBD2
J: TRBJ2-1
V: TRBV20-1

CDR3: CASSSPDYPETQYF
DNA: TGTGCCAGCAGTTCCCCGGACTACCCAGAGACCCAGTACTTC
size: many
length: 14
D: NA
J: TRBJ2-5
V: TRBV28

CDR3: CASSQWSDYQETQYF
DNA: TGCGCCAGCAGCCAATGGTCGGACTACCAAGAGACCCAGTACTTC
size: many
length: 15
D: NA
J: TRBJ2-5
V: TRBV4-1

CDR3: CASSPRTGDGNTIYF
DNA: TGTGCCAGCAGCCCCCGGACAGGGGACGGAAACACCATATATTTT
size: many
length: 15
D: TRBD1
J: TRBJ1-3
V: TRBV4-2

CDR3: CASSSGQGGISNQPQHF
DNA: TGTGCCAGCAGCTCGGGACAGGGAGGGATAAGCAATCAGCCCCAGCATTTT
size: many
length: 17
D: TRBD1
J: TRBJ1-5
V: TRBV5-5

CDR3: CASSYIADRERRPQHF
DNA: TGTGCCAGCAGTTACATAGCGGACAGGGAACGGAGGCCCCAGCATTTT
size: many
length: 16
D: TRBD1
J: TRBJ1-5
V: TRBV6-5

CDR3: CASSDGEFNTEAFF
DNA: TGTGCCAGCAGTGACGGCGAATTCAACACTGAAGCTTTCTTT
size: few
length: 14
D: NA
J: TRBJ1-1
V: TRBV6-4

CDR3: CSAVRDPNEQFF
DNA: TGCAGTGCTGTCCGGGACCCCAATGAGCAGTTCTTC
size: NA
length: 12
D: NA
J: TRBJ2-1
V: TRBV20-1

CDR3: CASSVATGTGGANTGELFF
DNA: TGTGCCAGCAGCGTAGCTACAGGGACAGGGGGAGCGAACACCGGGGAGCTGTTTTTT
size: many
length: 19
D: TRBD1
J: TRBJ2-2
V: TRBV9

CDR3: CASSFSETGSPTYEQYF
DNA: TGTGCCAGCAGCTTTTCGGAAACAGGGTCCCCCACCTACGAGCAGTACTTC
size: few
length: 17
D: NA
J: TRBJ2-7
V: TRBV13

CDR3: CASSRDAMNTEAFF
DNA: TGCGCCAGCAGCAGGGACGCCATGAACACTGAAGCTTTCTTT
size: many
length: 14
D: NA
J: TRBJ1-1
V: TRBV5-1

CDR3: CASSLAWGQVINQPQHF
DNA: TGTGCCAGCAGCTTGGCTTGGGGACAGGTCATCAATCAGCCCCAGCATTTT
size: many
length: 17
D: TRBD1
J: TRBJ1-5
V: TRBV5-6

CDR3: CASRDSGSLYEQYF
DNA: TGTGCCAGCAGAGATAGCGGGTCCCTCTACGAGCAGTACTTC
size: NA
length: 14
D: TRBD2
J: TRBJ2-7
V: TRBV12-3/TRBV12-4

CDR3: CASSPDRGAGNTIYF
DNA: TGTGCCAGCAGCCCGGACAGGGGGGCTGGAAACACCATATATTTT
size: many
length: 15
D: TRBD1
J: TRBJ1-3
V: TRBV6-6

CDR3: CASTERGQGNYGYTF
DNA: TGTGCCAGCACCGAAAGGGGACAGGGGAACTATGGCTACACCTTC
size: many
length: 15
D: TRBD1
J: TRBJ1-2
V: TRBV6-6

CDR3: CASSPGVEQFF
DNA: TGTGCCAGCAGTCCAGGGGTGGAGCAGTTCTTC
size: few
length: 11
D: NA
J: TRBJ2-1
V: TRBV25-1

CDR3: CATSDRAGYGYTF
DNA: TGTGCCACCTCAGACAGGGCCGGCTATGGCTACACCTTC
size: many
length: 13
D: TRBD1
J: TRBJ1-2
V: TRBV18

CDR3: CASSFRTGSNEQFF
DNA: TGTGCCAGCAGCTTCAGGACAGGGTCCAATGAGCAGTTCTTC
size: NA
length: 14
D: TRBD1
J: TRBJ2-1
V: TRBV7-6

CDR3: CASRREGTANTEAFF
DNA: TGTGCCAGCAGGAGGGAGGGGACGGCGAACACTGAAGCTTTCTTT
size: few
length: 15
D: NA
J: TRBJ1-1
V: TRBV2

CDR3: CASSPDRNSPLHF
DNA: TGTGCCAGCTCACCAGACCGAAATTCACCCCTCCACTTT
size: many
length: 13
D: NA
J: TRBJ1-6
V: TRBV18

CDR3: CASSHSRGGGNQPQHF
DNA: TGTGCCAGCAGCCACTCGAGAGGAGGGGGCAATCAGCCCCAGCATTTT
size: many
length: 16
D: NA
J: TRBJ1-5
V: TRBV4-2

CDR3: CASSFESRDGGTQYF
DNA: TGTGCCAGCAGTTTCGAAAGTCGGGACGGGGGGACCCAGTACTTC
size: NA
length: 15
D: NA
J: TRBJ2-5
V: TRBV6-6

CDR3: CASSSNREDYGYTF
DNA: TGTGCCAGCAGTTCCAACAGGGAGGACTATGGCTACACCTTC
size: few
length: 14
D: NA
J: TRBJ1-2
V: TRBV6-6

CDR3: CASSYGWTENTEAFF
DNA: TGTGCCAGCAGTTACGGGTGGACAGAGAACACTGAAGCTTTCTTT
size: many
length: 15
D: NA
J: TRBJ1-1
V: TRBV6-6

CDR3: CASSLWAGSTSAHNEQFF
DNA: TGCGCCAGCAGCTTGTGGGCCGGTTCGACTAGCGCCCACAATGAGCAGTTCTTC
size: NA
length: 18
D: TRBD2
J: TRBJ2-1
V: TRBV5-1

CDR3: CASSQAGATNEKLFF
DNA: TGCGCCAGCAGCCAAGCCGGGGCCACTAATGAAAAACTGTTTTTT
size: few
length: 15
D: NA
J: TRBJ1-4
V: TRBV4-3

CDR3: CASSLDNGANEQFF
DNA: TGTGCCAGCAGCTTAGACAACGGGGCCAATGAGCAGTTCTTC
size: NA
length: 14
D: NA
J: TRBJ2-1
V: TRBV11-2

CDR3: CASRNGQNTEKLFF
DNA: TGTGCCAGCAGGAACGGGCAAAACACCGAGAAACTGTTTTTT
size: few
length: 14
D: NA
J: TRBJ1-4
V: TRBV12-3/TRBV12-4

CDR3: CASSLGTVLAKNIQYF
DNA: TGTGCCAGCAGTTTAGGGACAGTTCTAGCCAAAAACATTCAGTACTTC
size: NA
length: 16
D: TRBD1
J: TRBJ2-4
V: TRBV28

CDR3: CASSLGGEHEQFF
DNA: TGTGCCAGCAGCTTGGGGGGGGAGCATGAGCAGTTCTTC
size: many
length: 13
D: TRBD2
J: TRBJ2-1
V: TRBV11-3

CDR3: CASSSSSSWREQYF
DNA: TGTGCCAGCAGCTCTTCCAGTTCCTGGAGGGAGCAGTACTTC
size: NA
length: 14
D: NA
J: TRBJ2-7
V: TRBV7-9

CDR3: CASTGGAYANTGELFF
DNA: TGTGCCAGCACCGGGGGGGCGTATGCCAACACCGGGGAGCTGTTTTTT
size: NA
length: 16
D: TRBD2
J: TRBJ2-2
V: TRBV28

CDR3: CATIMGGGTDTQYF
DNA: TGTGCCACCATAATGGGTGGGGGCACAGATACGCAGTATTTT
size: NA
length: 14
D: NA
J: TRBJ2-3
V: TRBV10-3

CDR3: CASSLATRMTSLDEQYF
DNA: TGTGCCAGCAGCTTAGCAACCAGGATGACTAGTTTGGACGAGCAGTACTTC
size: NA
length: 17
D: NA
J: TRBJ2-7
V: TRBV7-8

CDR3: CASRTPGLESYTF
DNA: TGTGCCAGCAGAACCCCGGGGCTTGAGAGCTACACCTTC
size: few
length: 13
D: NA
J: TRBJ1-2
V: TRBV28

CDR3: CASSGGDQPQHF
DNA: TGTGCCAGCTCAGGGGGGGACCAGCCCCAGCATTTT
size: NA
length: 12
D: NA
J: TRBJ1-5
V: TRBV18

CDR3: CASSEVRDVAGELFF
DNA: TGTGCCAGCAGTGAAGTCAGGGACGTAGCCGGGGAGCTGTTTTTT
size: few
length: 15
D: NA
J: TRBJ2-2
V: TRBV6-1

CDR3: CATRGQPLSNQPQHF
DNA: TGTGCCACCCGAGGACAGCCTCTTAGCAATCAGCCCCAGCATTTT
size: few
length: 15
D: NA
J: TRBJ1-5
V: TRBV28

CDR3: CASSQEVAGAPQPQHF
DNA: TGCGCCAGCAGCCAAGAGGTTGCGGGGGCGCCTCAGCCCCAGCATTTT
size: NA
length: 16
D: NA
J: TRBJ1-5
V: TRBV4-1

CDR3: CATSDARQGNTEAFF
DNA: TGTGCCACCAGTGACGCAAGACAGGGTAACACTGAAGCTTTCTTT
size: many
length: 15
D: TRBD1
J: TRBJ1-1
V: TRBV24-1

CDR3: CASSQVTETQYF
DNA: TGTGCCAGCAGCCAAGTAACCGAGACCCAGTACTTC
size: few
length: 12
D: NA
J: TRBJ2-5
V: TRBV11-2

CDR3: CASSSDSAPHEQYF
DNA: TGTGCCAGCAGTTCGGACAGTGCCCCCCACGAGCAGTACTTC
size: many
length: 14
D: NA
J: TRBJ2-7
V: TRBV12-3/TRBV12-4